These 7 T cell receptor beta chains originate from one sample sequenced in a study of blood T cell repertoires in COVID-19. Clones were read by immunoSEQ multiplex PCR, and TCRdb kept only the in-frame ones, dropping some. This table has approximately 140,000 clones, around nine tenths appearing once. The sample comprised peripheral blood. Receptors were obtained from a man aged 50 or older with active or convalescent COVID-19.

The J gene is TRBJ1-5, the V gene TRBV29-1; D perhaps matches TRBD1 (5 bases). The CDR3 sequence is 13 residues long. The ends were cut back, 5 bases at V and 3 bases at J, with 11 bases in the middle. The germline gives CDR1 SQVTM, CDR2 ANQGSEA. The CDR3 DNA reads TGCAGCGTTTCTGACAGCAACAATCAGCCCCAGCATTTT. It yields the protein CSVSDSNNQPQHF.

This chain joins TRBV29-1 and TRBJ1-2; 7 bases fit TRBD1. The CDR3 spans 12 residues. In germline, CDR1 is SQVTM, CDR2 ANQGSEA. J lost 7 bases, V lost 7 bases, and 9 bases had no gene match. The CDR3 loop reads CSGGRAGGGYTF. CDR3 DNA sequence: TGCAGCGGCGGTAGGGCAGGGGGTGGCTACACCTTC.

The rearrangement uses TRBV6-6 and TRBJ2-5; 13 positions agree with TRBD2. The CDR3 loop spans 15 amino acids. Germline V gene lookup returns CDR1 MNHNY and CDR2 SVGAGI (reference sequence). After removal of 0 bases from V and 6 bases from J, the junction contained 1 base not matched to a gene. CDR3 protein: CASSYSTSGRKTQYF. DNA of the CDR3: TGTGCCAGCAGTTACTCGACTAGCGGGAGGAAGACCCAGTACTTC.

The chain combines TRBV4-1 with TRBJ2-5, with TRBD2 as a possible D gene (7 bases). This CDR3 region has 15 residues. With 6 bases removed from V and 5 bases from J, the gap between germline ends came to 19 bases. Germline CDR1 is MGHRA and CDR2 is YSYEKL. The CDR3 protein is CASSLAARGAETQYF. The CDR3 DNA reads TGCGCCAGCAGTCTAGCGGCCCGGGGGGCGGAGACCCAGTACTTC.

V and J are TRBV10-3 and TRBJ1-5, with a possible D match to TRBD1 (6 bases). V dropped 2 bases and J dropped 2 bases, with 13 bases sitting between them. Germline V CDR1 and CDR2: ENHRY, SYGVKD. This CDR3 has 16 amino acids. The CDR3 bases are TGTGCCATCAGTGAGCCAACAGGGAACGGCAATCAGCCCCAGCATTTT. This encodes CAISEPTGNGNQPQHF.

V is TRBV19 and J is TRBJ1-2, with a weak D call TRBD1 (6 bases). Germline CDR1 and CDR2: LNHDA and SQIVND (reference sequence). With 7 bases removed from V and 0 bases from J, the gap between germline ends came to 15 bases. This CDR3 has 15 residues. The CDR3 is CASKRNTGSNYGYTF. The CDR3 region has the DNA TGTGCCAGTAAACGCAATACAGGGTCTAACTATGGCTACACCTTC.

This sequence joins TRBV7-9 and TRBJ1-1, with 9 positions matching TRBD1. With 5 bases clipped from V and 5 bases from J, the junction kept 15 bases outside the gene matches. CDR3 length: 17 amino acids. CDR1 and CDR2 from the germline V gene are SEHNR and FQNEAQ (reference sequence). The CDR3 here is CASSQGKRTGAKTEAFF. The CDR3 coding sequence is TGTGCCAGCAGCCAGGGAAAGAGGACAGGGGCTAAGACTGAAGCTTTCTTT.